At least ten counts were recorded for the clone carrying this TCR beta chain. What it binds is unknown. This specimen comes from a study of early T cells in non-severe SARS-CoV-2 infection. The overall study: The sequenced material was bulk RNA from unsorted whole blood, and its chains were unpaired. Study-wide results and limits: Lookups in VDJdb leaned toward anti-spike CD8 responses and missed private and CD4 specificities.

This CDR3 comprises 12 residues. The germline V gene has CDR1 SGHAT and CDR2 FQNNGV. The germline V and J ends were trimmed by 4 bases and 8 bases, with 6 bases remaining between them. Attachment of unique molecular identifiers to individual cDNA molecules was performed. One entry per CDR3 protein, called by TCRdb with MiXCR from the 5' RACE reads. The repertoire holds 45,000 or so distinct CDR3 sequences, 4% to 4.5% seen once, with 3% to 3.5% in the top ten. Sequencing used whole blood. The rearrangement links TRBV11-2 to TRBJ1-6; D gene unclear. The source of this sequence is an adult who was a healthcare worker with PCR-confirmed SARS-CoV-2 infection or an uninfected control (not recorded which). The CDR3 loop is CASSSDYSPLHF. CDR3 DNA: TGTGCCAGCAGCTCCGATTATTCACCCCTCCACTTT.